This TCR beta chain appears in the sequencing data of a study of identical twins. Study-wide findings and caveats: Out-of-frame alpha sequences shared between twins exhibited an excess of low generation probability. Models underestimated how often monozygotic twins shared out-of-frame TCR alpha.

It was template switching that added a universal primer site, and there were unique molecular identifiers on the cDNA. TCRdb ran MiXCR on the 5' RACE reads and lists one entry per CDR3 protein. This sample yields about 520,000 distinct CDR3 sequences, of which about 20% are seen a single time; 0.91% belongs to the top ten. In this sample, this clonotype turned up many times. Its antigen is undetermined. The CDR3 is 14 residues long. V lost 6 bases and J lost 6; bases outside the gene matches: 9. The sample was also linked to a second study, of T cells expressing NK-cell markers. From that paper: Clones of NKG2C+ T cells that had expanded were of unclear HCMV specificity.

The J gene is TRBJ2-5, the V gene TRBV12-3 or TRBV12-4; TRBD1 aligns across 8 bases. The receptor's source is a woman younger than 35 in good health. The sample taken for sequencing was CD4+ T cells sorted from blood. In DNA form, the CDR3 reads TGTGCCAGCAGCCTCAGGGGGCAGGCAAAGACCCAGTACTTC. It is translated as CASSLRGQAKTQYF.